Reported below is one T cell receptor beta chain. Its specificity is not known. Regarding time point: cycle 4 day 1 (C4D1), after more than five weeks of nivolumab. All patients experienced relapse after autologous stem cell transplantation, and brentuximab vedotin exposure was variable. Starting with thawed PBMCs, CD4+ T cells were purified by magnetic negative selection. The source of the sample is a study of PD-1 blockade in classical Hodgkin lymphoma. Study-level results: Patients newly diagnosed and complete responders had comparable baseline diversity. Individuals initiating nivolumab under 1 year after ASCT were excluded.

Clones were sequenced by immunoSEQ multiplex PCR, and TCRdb holds only the in-frame ones, with some missing. The data show about 22,000 clones, around 74% seen once. This sequence originates from a human donor with classical Hodgkin lymphoma. Source: CD4+ T cells from blood, taken before the fourth cycle of nivolumab.

CDR3 residues: CASSLLGRGNDEKLFF. In DNA form, the CDR3 reads TGCGCCAGCAGCTTGCTGGGTAGGGGCAATGATGAAAAACTGTTTTTT. The V gene is TRBV5-1, the J gene TRBJ1-4; a weak D match, TRBD1 (5 bases). Germline assignment: CDR1 SGHRS and CDR2 YFSETQ. Trimming took 1 base from V and 6 from J, leaving 16 bases between them. The CDR3 consists of 16 residues.